The present T cell receptor (beta chain) was sequenced within a study of blood T cell repertoires in COVID-19. Looking at the study overall: The cDNA or gDNA used as material had been derived from T cells, B-cell-depleted T cells, or PBMCs.

Recruits, aged about 18 to 100 years, lived in some 25 US areas. Cohorts were determined from participant-reported clinical history. Original analysis: Reference gene primer amplification gave nucleated cell count estimates. Generated by immunoSEQ multiplex PCR, the TCRdb table keeps only in-frame clones and is missing some. V and J calls and clone size follow that table, whereas D and trimming were derived from the DNA. The sample holds 200,000 to 300,000 clones; around 88% are singletons and the top ten take 2.5%. This TCR was sampled from a woman in her thirties or forties with acute COVID-19. Sequenced material: PBMCs or T cells enriched from blood (not recorded which).

CDR3 amino acids: CASSPLRIDRTDTQYF. CDR3 coding DNA: TGTGCCAGCTCACCACTCAGGATAGACCGCACAGATACGCAGTATTTT. The chain has TRBV18 and TRBJ2-3; D ambiguous. The V and J ends lost 1 base and 1 base respectively, with 12 bases between them. CDR3 length: 16 residues. CDR1 KGHSH and CDR2 LQKENI come from the germline V gene. Supplemented by reference TRBV18 and TRBJ2-3, the full variable domain reads NAGVMQNPRHLVRRRGQEARLRCSPMKGHSHVYWYRQLPEEGLKFMVYLQKENIIDESGMPKERFSAEFPKEGPSILRIQQVVRGDSAAYFCASSPLRIDRTDTQYFGPGTRLTVL.